What follows is one T cell receptor (beta chain) and its context. Its antigen has not been determined. Via the germline V gene, CDR1 is SGHDT and CDR2 YYEEEE. The CDR3 starts with the cysteine, ends with the phenylalanine, and has 14 residues. Only the CDR3 portion is preserved as DNA: 42 bases, with reading frame beginning at the first base. The V end gives up 3 bases and the J end 6 bases, leaving 3 bases in the junction not matched to a gene. This sample stems from a study of control samples from healthy donors and cancer patients (TCRdb year 2020). Library preparation was by the immunoSEQ multiplex PCR assay. In TCRdb, the immuneACCESS table is reduced to in-frame sequences with V and J assigned. These tables do not hold every clone; where another copy was compared, an unresolved V gene accounts for under half, and the others remain unexplained. This sample's table has entries for 150,000 to 200,000 clones. The top ten clones comprise approximately 2.2% of the sample.

The sequence is built from TRBV5-6 and TRBJ1-5; TRBD1 matches 10 bases in the middle. The receptor was derived from a woman in her twenties or thirties in good health. Source material: blood. The nucleotide sequence reads as follows: TGTGCCAGCAGCTATGGGACAGGGGTTCAGCCCCAGCATTTT. Its translation reads: CASSYGTGVQPQHF. The full variable domain, completed from the reference TRBV5-6 and TRBJ1-5 proteins outside the CDR3, reads DAGVTQSPTHLIKTRGQQVTLRCSPKSGHDTVSWYQQALGQGPQFIFQYYEEEERQRGNFPDRFSGHQFPNYSSELNVNALLLGDSALYLCASSYGTGVQPQHFGDGTRLSIL.